One sample yielded the 21 T cell receptor beta chains listed below, sequenced in a study of blood T cell repertoires in COVID-19. Measured with immunoSEQ multiplex PCR; TCRdb has only the in-frame clones, and not every one. Among a few hundred thousand clones, approximately 80% were seen once, and the ten largest hold approximately 15%. The material sequenced was PBMCs or T cells enriched from blood (not recorded which). The source of these receptors is a man aged 40-49 years who had recovered from COVID-19.

The V and J genes are TRBV7-2 and TRBJ1-1, with TRBD1 matching over 7 bases. The CDR3 covers 16 residues. The trim removed 6 bases at V and 0 bases at J, leaving 10 bases unmatched. Germline loops: CDR1 SGHTA, CDR2 FQGNSA. In nucleotides, the CDR3 is TGTGCCAGCAGTCGCAGGGGGAGCCCAATGAACACTGAAGCTTTCTTT. Encoded protein: CASSRRGSPMNTEAFF. The variable domain in full, completed from reference TRBV7-2 and TRBJ1-1, reads GAGVSQSPSNKVTEKGKDVELRCDPISGHTALYWYRQSLGQGLEFLIYFQGNSAPDKSGLPSDRFSAERTGGSVSTLTIQRTQQEDSAVYLCASSRRGSPMNTEAFFGQGTRLTVV.

This chain joins TRBV5-1 and TRBJ2-1, with D possibly matching TRBD2 (5 bases). This CDR3 contains 13 residues. In germline, CDR1 is SGHRS, CDR2 YFSETQ. V lost 4 bases and J 0 bases, leaving 5 bases between the germline ends. CDR3 nucleotides: TGCGCCAGCAGCGGGAGCTCCTACAATGAGCAGTTCTTC. Protein sequence: CASSGSSYNEQFF.

The V and J genes are TRBV19 and TRBJ2-1, with 10 bases identical to TRBD1. V dropped 6 bases and J dropped 4; count of bases not matched to a gene: 6. This CDR3 is built from 15 residues. CDR1 LNHDA and CDR2 SQIVND come from the germline V gene (reference sequence). The CDR3 region is CASSRQGAFYNEQFF. The CDR3 DNA sequence: TGTGCCAGTAGCCGACAGGGGGCTTTTTACAATGAGCAGTTCTTC. The variable domain in full, with the rest retrieved from reference TRBV19 and TRBJ2-1, is DGGITQSPKYLFRKEGQNVTLSCEQNLNHDAMYWYRQDPGQGLRLIYYSQIVNDFQKGDIAEGYSVSREKKESFPLTVTSAQKNPTAFYLCASSRQGAFYNEQFFGPGTRLTVL.

The rearrangement uses TRBV4-2 and TRBJ2-5, with a tentative D call TRBD2 (6 bases). The CDR3 extends over 15 amino acids. Germline CDR1 reads LGHNA; CDR2 reads YNFKEQ. Trimming cost V 0 bases and J 4 bases, with 12 bases left between them. This CDR3 reads CASSQDFRETETQYF. In DNA, the CDR3 is TGTGCCAGCAGCCAAGATTTTCGGGAGACAGAGACCCAGTACTTC.

Points on this clone: This sample includes further DNA sequences coding for the same CDR3. The rearrangement uses TRBV19 and TRBJ2-7; D gene unclear. Germline V CDR1 and CDR2: LNHDA, SQIVND (reference sequence). The CDR3 is made up of 13 amino acids. The germline V and J ends were trimmed by 3 bases and 1 base, with 7 bases remaining between them. The chain's CDR3 is CASSITGSYEQYF. In DNA form, the CDR3 reads TGTGCCAGTAGTATCACGGGTTCCTACGAGCAGTACTTC.

The gene calls are TRBV14 and TRBJ2-2; 9 bases are a match to TRBD2. Germline V lookup: CDR1 SGHDN, CDR2 FVKESK. V was pared by 4 bases and J by 3 bases, with 9 bases of the junction left unmatched. The CDR3 loop spans 17 amino acids. For the CDR3, the DNA is TGTGCCAGCAGCCCAACGGGCCTAGCGGGATACACCGGGGAGCTGTTTTTT. The encoded protein is CASSPTGLAGYTGELFF.

This clone occurred a few times. The chain combines TRBV28 with TRBJ1-2; the D gene is possibly TRBD1 (6 bases). The CDR3 is 13 residues long. CDR1 is MDHEN, CDR2 SYDVKM, per germline. Between the trimmed V and J ends, which lost 6 bases and 8 bases, there was a span of 16 bases. The CDR3 DNA follows: TGTGCCAGCAGCCTGAACAACAGGGCCGGCTACACCTTC. Translating gives CASSLNNRAGYTF.

The V and J genes are TRBV7-3 and TRBJ2-5; maybe TRBD2 (5 bases). V lost 5 bases, J lost 2 bases, and 15 bases lay in between. The germline gives CDR1 SGHTA, CDR2 FQGTGA. The CDR3 is made up of 15 amino acids. The CDR3 coding sequence is TGTGCCAGCAGCACTATGGCGGGTACACAAGAGACCCAGTACTTC. Protein: CASSTMAGTQETQYF.

The chain has TRBV4-1 and TRBJ2-3; D gene unclear. V was trimmed by 5 bases and J by 0 bases, leaving 15 bases between them. Germline V lookup: CDR1 MGHRA, CDR2 YSYEKL. The CDR3 covers 16 residues. DNA of the CDR3: TGCGCCAGCAGCTCTATGACGGGTCTAAGCACAGATACGCAGTATTTT. As protein: CASSSMTGLSTDTQYF.

The sample holds a few counts of this clone. V is TRBV5-8 and J is TRBJ1-6, with a weak D call TRBD1 (6 bases). Germline V gene sequence: CDR1 SGHTS, CDR2 YDEGEE. Trimming took off 0 bases at V and 9 bases at J, with 13 bases between the two ends. The CDR3 loop spans 15 amino acids. The CDR3 nucleotides read TGTGCCAGCAGCTTGGAAGGGGGAACCGGTTCACCCCTCCACTTT. Translated: CASSLEGGTGSPLHF.

This chain uses TRBV28 with TRBJ2-2; 8 bases line up with TRBD2. Trimming removed 6 bases from V and 7 bases from J; junction bases left unmatched: 10. Looked up from germline, CDR1 is MDHEN and CDR2 is SYDVKM. CDR3 length equals 15 residues. The CDR3 region is CASSRAGEGDGELFF. In DNA, the CDR3 is TGTGCCAGCAGCCGAGCGGGAGAAGGAGACGGGGAGCTGTTTTTT.

Here the CDR3 reads CASTNSPTGELFF. CDR3 DNA sequence: TGCGCCAGCACGAACAGTCCCACCGGGGAGCTGTTTTTT. J is TRBJ2-2 and V is TRBV10-1, with no clear D. Germline V gene data show CDR1 as WNHNN and CDR2 as SYGVQD (reference sequence). V lost 7 bases and J 4 bases, leaving 10 bases between the germline ends. The CDR3 is 13 amino acids.

V usage is TRBV9 and J usage is TRBJ2-5; TRBD2 aligns across 8 bases. The CDR3 length is 14 residues. The junction had 5 bases not matched to a gene; V was cut back by 3 bases and J by 4 bases. Germline V gives CDR1 SGDLS, CDR2 YYNGEE. The CDR3 here is CASSAGLGVETQYF. CDR3 coding DNA: TGTGCCAGCAGCGCGGGACTAGGTGTAGAGACCCAGTACTTC.

Only a few counts were recorded for this clone. The chain combines TRBV3-1 (or the pseudogene TRBV3-2) with TRBJ2-7; 12 nucleotides agree with TRBD2. Germline-derived CDR1 and CDR2 are LGHDT and YNNKEL (reference sequence). The CDR3 sequence is 16 residues long. V lost 1 base to trimming and J lost 3 bases; unmatched junction nucleotides: 4. Here the CDR3 reads CASSQAGLAGHYEQYF. Here the CDR3 DNA reads TGTGCCAGCAGCCAAGCCGGACTAGCGGGGCACTACGAGCAGTACTTC.

This chain links TRBV2 with TRBJ1-1; 7 nucleotides line up with TRBD1. After removal of 4 bases from V and 4 bases from J, the junction contained 12 bases not matched to a gene. Germline V CDR1 and CDR2: SNHLY, FYNNEI. This CDR3 region has 16 residues. The CDR3: CASSGPGQLFGTEAFF. Here the CDR3 DNA reads TGTGCCAGCAGTGGTCCGGGACAGCTTTTTGGCACTGAAGCTTTCTTT. Using reference TRBV2 and TRBJ1-1 for the parts outside the CDR3, the full variable domain is EPEVTQTPSHQVTQMGQEVILRCVPISNHLYFYWYRQILGQKVEFLVSFYNNEISEKSEIFDDQFSVERPDGSNFTLKIRSTKLEDSAMYFCASSGPGQLFGTEAFFGQGTRLTVV.

CDR3 DNA: TGTGCCAGCAGGAGGAGGGACGGCACTGAAGCTTTCTTT. This translates into CASRRRDGTEAFF. The chain couples TRBV6-5 to TRBJ1-1; D may be TRBD1 (5 bases). The CDR3 has 13 residues. The V and J ends lost 6 bases and 4 bases respectively, with 12 bases between them. Germline V gene lookup returns CDR1 MNHEY and CDR2 SVGAGI.

The CDR3 spells CASSIHSSYGYTF. In DNA, the CDR3 is TGTGCCAGTAGTATTCACAGTAGCTATGGCTACACCTTC. V and J are TRBV19 and TRBJ1-2; no firm D call. Germline V gives CDR1 LNHDA, CDR2 SQIVND (reference sequence). The CDR3 loop spans 13 amino acids. Deletions cut 3 bases from V and 4 bases from J, with 9 bases between.

The J gene is TRBJ2-5, the V gene TRBV7-7, with 12 positions matching TRBD2. Germline V CDR1 and CDR2: SSHAT, FNYEAQ (reference sequence). The CDR3 consists of 14 residues. V gave up 5 bases and J gave up 5 bases; unmatched junction bases: 3. The CDR3 protein is CASSTGLAGETQYF. For the CDR3, the DNA is TGTGCCAGCAGCACAGGACTAGCGGGGGAGACCCAGTACTTC.

This sequence joins TRBV13 and TRBJ2-3, with D uncertain. The V end lost 0 bases, the J end lost 4 bases, and 8 bases lay between the germline ends. The CDR3 is made up of 14 amino acids. Germline values: CDR1 PRHDT, CDR2 FYEKMQ (reference sequence). The CDR3 DNA reads as TGTGCCAGCAGCTTAGGGAGACGGGCAGATACGCAGTATTTT. This codes for CASSLGRRADTQYF.

On this clone itself: Other DNA sequences in this specimen translate into the identical CDR3. The genes are TRBV7-9 and TRBJ2-3; D not resolved. The CDR3 runs to 14 residues. Germline lookup yields CDR1 SEHNR and CDR2 FQNEAQ (reference sequence). Trimming pared 5 bases from V and 1 base from J, leaving 10 bases between. CDR3 residues: CASSLTSGTDTQYF. In nucleotides, the CDR3 is TGTGCCAGCAGCCTGACATCGGGCACAGATACGCAGTATTTT.

This clone was observed a single time. CDR3 amino acids: CAWSGRGNQPQHF. In DNA form, the CDR3 reads TGTGCCTGGAGCGGCAGGGGCAATCAGCCCCAGCATTTT. The chain links TRBV30 to TRBJ1-5; D may be TRBD1 (5 bases). The CDR3 length is 13 residues. Germline CDR1 reads GTSNPN; CDR2 reads SVGIG (reference sequence). Trimming pared 3 bases from V and 2 bases from J, leaving 8 bases between.